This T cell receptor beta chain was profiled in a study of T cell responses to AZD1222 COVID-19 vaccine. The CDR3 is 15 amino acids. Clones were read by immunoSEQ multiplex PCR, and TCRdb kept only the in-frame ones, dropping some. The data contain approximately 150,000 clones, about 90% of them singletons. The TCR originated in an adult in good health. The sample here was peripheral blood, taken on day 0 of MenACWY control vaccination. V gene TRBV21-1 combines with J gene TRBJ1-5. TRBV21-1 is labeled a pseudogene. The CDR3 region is CASSRRGGANQPQHF. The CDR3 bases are TGTGCCAGCAGCCGAAGGGGGGGCGCGAATCAGCCCCAGCATTTT.